Given below is one TCR beta chain in context. The source of the sample is a study of blood T cell repertoires in COVID-19. Overall study: There were acute and convalescent COVID-19 samples, and they came from the United States, Italy and Spain. In each case, the material was cDNA or gDNA derived from T cells, B-cell-depleted T cells, or PBMCs.

In germline, CDR1 is SGHTA, CDR2 FQGNSA. The CDR3 length is 14 residues. The trim removed 4 bases at V and 12 bases at J, leaving 12 bases unmatched. In the source study's methods: Using reference gene primer amplification, nucleated cell counts were estimated. Clones were read by immunoSEQ multiplex PCR, and TCRdb kept only the in-frame ones, dropping some. Clonal size and the V and J genes are those of that table, whereas D and trimming came from the DNA. The sample carries 100,000 or so clones, approximately 78% recorded once. The V and J genes are TRBV7-2 and TRBJ2-1; 7 positions agree with TRBD2. Sequenced: peripheral blood. The TCR sequence derives from a woman of 80 years or more with acute or convalescent COVID-19. The CDR3 nucleotides read TGTGCCAGCAGCTCTGGGGAGGGTATCATGGGGCAGTTCTTC. Amino acid sequence: CASSSGEGIMGQFF.